The clone carrying this T cell receptor beta chain came up once. This record comes from a study of blood T cell repertoires in COVID-19. Study background: Samples taken during acute and convalescent COVID-19 were collected in the United States, Italy and Spain. From T cells, B-cell-depleted T cells, or PBMCs came the material, which was cDNA or gDNA.

The germline gives CDR1 MNHEY, CDR2 SVGAGI. This CDR3 has 13 amino acids. V dropped 7 bases and J dropped 8; count of bases not matched to a gene: 8. Per the original data handling: Nucleated cell counts were estimated from reference gene primer amplification. The assay was immunoSEQ multiplex PCR, and TCRdb's table has in-frame clones only and misses some. V and J calls and clone size are as listed in that table; D and trimming were resolved from the DNA. The sample lists 31,000 or so clones, approximately 92% occurring once. The chain couples TRBV6-5 to TRBJ1-2, with TRBD1 identical over 9 bases. This TCR derives from a man aged 80 or over with acute or convalescent COVID-19. The sample consisted of peripheral blood. CDR3: CASKRGQGQGYTF. In DNA form, the CDR3 reads TGTGCCAGCAAGCGGGGACAGGGTCAGGGCTACACCTTC.